This T cell receptor (beta chain) came from a study of cytomegalovirus exposure and HLA in healthy donors (dated by TCRdb to the late 2010s). Study-wide context: According to an earlier analysis of 587 of the donors, about 179 million T cells yielded 90 million to 140 million unique TCR beta sequences and about 280 Gb of sequence data. An early release that covered 500 to 800 HLA-typed donors contained approximately 290 gigabases of sequencing data and about 84 million unique TCR sequences. Of the roughly 400 genotyped donors, approximately 83% fell in the genetic ancestry cluster associated with self-reported Caucasian donors. The aim of the study was to test whether cataloging public T cell receptors could identify signatures of past pathogen exposure. The study profiled the T cell repertoires of about 640 subjects by immunosequencing and related them to cytomegalovirus serostatus. A separate validation cohort of some 130 different subjects was used in addition to the approximately 700-subject first cohort. The study combined high-throughput TCR immunosequencing, statistical association of individual TCRs with disease status, and machine learning to predict cytomegalovirus infection status. A later analysis re-analyzed previously published TCR beta repertoires from 650 to 800 donors and added high-resolution HLA genotyping to study TCR occurrence patterns. Rather than using new phenotypic data, the later analysis identified candidate immune exposures from TCR beta sequences and from how often those sequences occurred across donors. In an earlier analysis of 587 of the donors, high-throughput TCR beta sequencing was used to judge whether each TCR beta V gene segment behaved as functional or pseudogenic. Donor age, sex, ethnicity and CMV serostatus were compiled alongside the repertoire data. Genome-wide SNP genotypes for about 65% of the 666 donors were used in a later genetic analysis, which treated that subset as a discovery cohort. Every repertoire in the discovery cohort had been generated on one and the same sequencing platform. Both class I and class II loci were covered by HLA typing, at four-digit resolution. The number of donors typed differed by locus, with about 620-630 for A, B, C, DRB1 and DQB1, 522 for DQA1, approximately 570 for DPA1, and some 450 for DPB1. Five DR-DQ haplotypes were treated as single units for association and clustering because of strong linkage in the cohort. Among around 400 genotyped donors of the cohort, an average of approximately 240,000 unique TCR beta nucleotide sequences was sequenced per donor, of which roughly 18% were non-productive. General conclusions and limits of the study: The cohort was sequenced for TCR beta chains only, and without alpha or paired-chain data the features that could be detected were limited. A cluster of highly shared sequence variants was judged likely to be a technical artifact of the sequencing pipeline. A total of 164 TCR beta chains were listed by the study as associated with cytomegalovirus. In a later analysis, 15,000 to 20,000 TCR beta sequences were associated with specific HLA alleles at a false discovery rate of 0.05. For the cohort, immune exposure information was limited to CMV serostatus. A further reported finding was that TCR beta sequences accurately predicted the HLA-A and HLA-B alleles for most subjects in the first cohort. Compared with equally common non-associated chains, HLA-associated TCR beta chains in a later analysis were more clonally expanded and had lower generation probabilities. Because counts were too low, fewer than 20 rarely observed V segments, including chromosome 9 orphons, were excluded from the earlier analysis of 587 of the donors. Because some donors lacked HLA typing at each locus, the association tests relied only on the typed subset. Most TCR sequences were seen in very few donors, while some public TCRs were found in many individuals. Presence/absence analyses assumed roughly uniform sequencing depth across donors, an assumption that may not hold. When HLA alleles, especially DR and DQ, strongly co-occurred, TCR associations were difficult to assign to individual alleles. V-gene and J-gene trimming of TCR beta chains was associated with a missense DCLRE1C variant in a later genetic analysis, and the association was replicated in an independent cohort. Correlated functional status among segregating V segments might be attributable to linkage disequilibrium, but an unknown experimental factor could not be ruled out. A later genetic analysis reported fewer N-insertions in productive TCRs among donors in an Asian-associated ancestry cluster than the roughly 650-donor mean. In a later analysis, TCR association rates were found to vary across HLA loci, with the most associated TCRs seen for DRB1 alleles and the fewest for HLA-C alleles. In a later analysis, several top co-occurrence clusters were reported to appear linked to parvovirus B19, influenza, CMV and Epstein-Barr virus. The authors suggested that the approach could potentially be generalized to other disease states and immunological phenotypes. Because the 87-base-pair reads could not distinguish some IMGT-functional V segments, including TRBV6-2 and TRBV6-3, those segments were excluded. A few of the identified cytomegalovirus-associated TCR beta chains were confirmed in vitro to be specific for cytomegalovirus antigens. Cytomegalovirus status was reported to be diagnosed by the classifier with high specificity and sensitivity in both the original and validation cohorts. In an earlier analysis of more than 500 of the donors, most TCR beta V segments appeared in productive rearrangements about 87% or about 30% of the time, broadly matching IMGT annotations. In a later analysis, most CMV-associated TCR beta chains were found to appear HLA-restricted, with HLA associations seemingly driven largely by CMV exposure.

The cohort comprised approximately 700 healthy bone marrow donors. At the time of sampling, every cohort member was nominally healthy, though immune exposures that went unrecorded were likely present. The donor was CMV seronegative and belonged to the group of 350 or so seronegative cohort members. A peripheral blood sample was provided by each donor, and peripheral blood mononuclear cells were used for TCR beta sequencing. Genomic DNA extraction from the blood cell samples was performed with the Qiagen DNeasy Blood Extraction Kit. To prepare the library, the immunoSEQ multiplex PCR assay was applied. For the multiplex PCR, a mixture combining 60 forward primers for TCR Vbeta segments and 13 reverse primers for TCR Jbeta segments was used. The CDR3 region of rearranged TCR beta genes was amplified from genomic DNA by a multiplex PCR assay. The Illumina HiSeq System was used to sequence the amplified TCR beta libraries as 87-base-pair reads. For the original study's pipeline: A later analysis counted about 80 million unique TCR beta chains across the 640 or so repertoires, and some 11 million of these chains were shared by at least two donors. Raw reads were error-corrected and collapsed into unique sequences by a nearest-neighbor algorithm in which closely related sequences were merged to remove PCR and sequencing errors. Alignment of CDR3 sequences to IMGT reference sequences was used to assign V, D and J gene segments. For a sequence to be retained, at least a six-nucleotide match to both a V gene segment and a J gene segment was required. A rearrangement was called productive if the CDR3 had no stop codons and remained in frame with V and J, and every other rearrangement was called non-productive. Following IMGT convention, CDR3 was defined as the stretch from the second conserved V-encoded cysteine to the conserved J-encoded phenylalanine. The earlier analysis of approximately 500 of the donors excluded sequences that lacked an unambiguous match to a single V gene segment. An earlier analysis of around 600 of the donors classified V segments as functional when productive rearrangements were above 56.7% and as segregating when the standard deviation between donors was above 5%. To diagnose cytomegalovirus status from the catalog of TCR beta chain sequences, a statistical classification framework was built. A later analysis assigned V and J genes by comparing TCR nucleotide sequences with IMGT/GENE-DB human TR gene sequences. A later analysis assigned CDR3 sequences and most-parsimonious VDJ recombination scenarios with the TCRdist pipeline. In a later analysis, each TCR beta chain was defined by its CDR3 amino acid sequence together with its V-gene family, and reads without a unique V-gene family were excluded. As a way to deal with suspected cross-contamination and a sequencing artifact, a later analysis dropped approximately 590 nucleotide sequences that were highly shared and had low generation probability. In a later analysis, a clonal expansion index was calculated for each public chain from normalized within-repertoire ranks of inferred template counts. In a later analysis, generation probabilities were computed with a VDJ recombination model fitted to out-of-frame rearrangements, and the resulting probabilities were checked against IGoR. In a later analysis, TCR-TCR, TCR-HLA and TCR-CMV co-occurrence was scored with hypergeometric tests, and a repertoire-size bias correction was applied to TCR pairs. A later analysis estimated false discovery rates by permuting HLA or CMV assignments 20 times. In a later analysis, co-occurring TCRs were grouped using DBSCAN, with TCRdist sequence similarity added in when clustering inside HLA-allele-positive subsets. Co-occurrence clustering excluded repertoires with fewer than 30,000 or more than 120,000 public chains, plus five with anomalous nucleotide sharing. TCRdb took over this immuneACCESS table, retaining in-frame rearrangements with V and J assigned. Such tables are incomplete; in checked studies, under half of the missing clones stem from an unresolved V gene, and the remainder is unexplained. V, J and clone size are taken as reported in that table, and D and trimming were inferred from the DNA itself. This sample comprises about 77,000 clones, 75% of them detected only once. Clones ranked in the top ten supply 7.2% of the sample.

The germline V gene specifies MRHNA as CDR1 and SNTAGT as CDR2. A distance of 16 bases separates the germline ends of V and J, which lose 4 bases and 0 bases respectively. The CDR3 has 17 amino acids, counting the end cysteine and phenylalanine. Only the CDR3 DNA stays, 51 bases, in frame from base 1. In regard to this clone: The target of this receptor is not known. No base-level quality is on record; no much larger clone is a single base apart.

This TCR was sampled from a woman between 40 and 55 years old in good health and CMV-seronegative. The sequenced sample consisted of PBMCs. This receptor chain uses TRBV6-4 and TRBJ2-1; the D gene is possibly TRBD2, with 5 bases matching. The nucleotide sequence reads TGTGCCAGCAGTGCCCAAACTAGTAAAAGCTCCTACAATGAGCAGTTCTTC. This translates into CASSAQTSKSSYNEQFF.